This T cell receptor (beta chain) was documented in a study of blood T cell repertoires in COVID-19. Some clones are missing from TCRdb's copy, which holds only in-frame ones; the method was immunoSEQ multiplex PCR. The sample records fewer than 40,000 clones, 65% to 90% being singletons. The V segment lost 6 bases and the J segment 2 bases; nucleotides outside the gene matches: 6. Germline CDR1 is SGHNT and CDR2 is YYREEE (reference sequence). This CDR3 contains 14 residues. This clone was counted a single time. This receptor was identified in a human donor in a cohort sampled during active COVID-19. Sequencing input: peripheral blood. This chain uses TRBV5-4 with TRBJ2-3, with 7 positions matching TRBD2. CDR3 in amino acids: CASNNGRNTDTQYF. The CDR3 DNA reads TGTGCCAGCAATAACGGGAGGAACACAGATACGCAGTATTTT.